What follows are 25 T cell receptor beta chains derived from one specimen sequenced in a study of human T cells and chemical hapten exposure. TCRdb re-called the RACE reads with MiXCR, one entry per CDR3 protein. The sample holds about 80,000 distinct CDR3 sequences; approximately 14% are singletons and the top ten take about 4.9%. Specified time point: pre-sensitization, week 0. Treatment here: therapeutic diphenylcyclopropenone sensitization with weekly scalp DPC. The sample consisted of whole blood, taken in connection with sensitization to the hapten diphenylcyclopropenone (DPC). The source is a woman aged 50 to 60 with alopecia areata. Some clones in this sample may be carry-over from other donors' samples.

This chain joins TRBV6-2 or TRBV6-3 and TRBJ1-2; D unresolved. CDR1 and CDR2 from the germline V gene are MNHEY and SVGEGT. With 7 bases removed from V and 4 bases from J, the gap between germline ends came to 10 bases. This CDR3 has 12 amino acids. CDR3 sequence (DNA): TGTGCCAGCACAGACTTGCGCTATGGCTACACCTTC. Translating gives CASTDLRYGYTF.

V gene TRBV20-1 combines with J gene TRBJ2-1, with 8 nucleotides matching TRBD1. Trimming took 0 bases from V and 7 from J; bases not matched to a gene: 14. CDR3 length equals 17 residues. The germline V gene encodes CDR1 DFQATT and CDR2 SNEGSKA (reference sequence). CDR3 amino acids: CSAREFSRWTGNNEQFF. CDR3 DNA: TGCAGTGCTAGAGAGTTTTCCCGATGGACAGGGAATAATGAGCAGTTCTTC.

The chain recombines TRBV9 with TRBJ1-3; TRBD1 matches at 7 bases. This CDR3 is 15 amino acids long. Germline CDR1 reads SGDLS; CDR2 reads YYNGEE. The V segment lost 4 bases and the J segment 2 bases; nucleotides outside the gene matches: 6. CDR3 DNA sequence: TGTGCCAGCAGCCTTACGACAGGGACTGGAAACACCATATATTTT. This encodes CASSLTTGTGNTIYF.

The sample holds many counts of this clonotype. J is TRBJ2-4 and V is TRBV29-1, with 8 positions matching TRBD1. From germline, CDR1 is SQVTM and CDR2 ANQGSEA. The CDR3 has 14 amino acids. With V trimmed by 4 bases and J by 2 bases, 4 bases remained unmatched. Here the CDR3 DNA reads TGCAGCGTTGGTCCAGGGGGCACCAAAAACATTCAGTACTTC. Its translation: CSVGPGGTKNIQYF.

This chain joins TRBV7-2 and TRBJ2-2; D may be TRBD2 (6 bases). Germline V CDR1 and CDR2: SGHTA, FQGNSA. With 5 bases removed from V and 7 bases from J, the gap between germline ends came to 14 bases. The CDR3 length is 14 residues. The CDR3 loop is CASSPGLSGGELFF. The DNA of the CDR3 is TGTGCCAGCAGCCCTGGACTAAGCGGCGGGGAGCTGTTTTTT. Filled out from reference TRBV7-2 and TRBJ2-2, the complete variable domain reads GAGVSQSPSNKVTEKGKDVELRCDPISGHTALYWYRQSLGQGLEFLIYFQGNSAPDKSGLPSDRFSAERTGGSVSTLTIQRTQQEDSAVYLCASSPGLSGGELFFGEGSRLTVL.

J is TRBJ1-2 and V is TRBV5-1; 10 positions agree with TRBD1. Losses at the gene ends were 0 bases for V and 2 bases for J; bases not matched to a gene: 1. This CDR3 has 15 residues. CDR1 is SGHRS, CDR2 YFSETQ, per germline. The CDR3 bases are TGCGCCAGCAGCTTGGTGGACAGGGGGAACTATGGCTACACCTTC. Its translation is CASSLVDRGNYGYTF. The variable domain in full, with the rest retrieved from reference TRBV5-1 and TRBJ1-2, is KAGVTQTPRYLIKTRGQQVTLSCSPISGHRSVSWYQQTPGQGLQFLFEYFSETQRNKGNFPGRFSGRQFSNSRSEMNVSTLELGDSALYLCASSLVDRGNYGYTFGSGTRLTVV.

V usage is TRBV12-3 or TRBV12-4 and J usage is TRBJ1-1; maybe TRBD1 (6 bases). The CDR3 has 14 residues. Trimming pared 7 bases from V and 0 bases from J, leaving 12 bases between. DNA for the CDR3: TGTGCCAGCACCCGACAGGCGATGAACACTGAAGCTTTCTTT. Its translation is CASTRQAMNTEAFF.

This clonotype was detected ten times or more. The chain links TRBV19 to TRBJ2-1; D gene ambiguous. Germline CDR1 LNHDA, CDR2 SQIVND (reference sequence). V lost 5 bases and J 10 bases, leaving 12 bases between the germline ends. The CDR3 has 12 amino acids. CDR3 loop: CASSFLLGEQFF. The CDR3 coding sequence is TGTGCCAGTAGTTTCCTTCTAGGGGAGCAGTTCTTC.

The chain joins TRBV9 to TRBJ2-1; D possibly corresponds to TRBD1 (5 bases). Germline V gene data show CDR1 as SGDLS and CDR2 as YYNGEE. The CDR3 loop spans 14 amino acids. Trimming took off 2 bases at V and 7 bases at J, with 13 bases between the two ends. The CDR3 region is CASSVSGFQNEQFF. In DNA form, the CDR3 reads TGTGCCAGCAGCGTTTCAGGGTTCCAGAATGAGCAGTTCTTC.

This clonotype was detected a few times. This rearrangement joins TRBV20-1 to TRBJ1-1; D gene uncertain. CDR3 size: 13 residues. Germline V gene lookup returns CDR1 DFQATT and CDR2 SNEGSKA (reference sequence). V lost 3 bases to trimming and J lost 0 bases, with 8 bases between them. CDR3 region: CSASNLLNTEAFF. The CDR3, as DNA: TGCAGTGCTAGTAACCTGTTGAACACTGAAGCTTTCTTT.

This clonotype appeared many times. The chain employs TRBV29-1 and TRBJ2-1, with 12 positions matching TRBD2. V lost 7 bases and J lost 4; bases outside the gene matches: 14. Germline V CDR1 and CDR2: SQVTM, ANQGSEA. The CDR3 runs 17 residues. The CDR3 DNA reads TGCAGCGCCACCCCCTTTTCGACTAGCGGGAGTTACAATGAGCAGTTCTTC. This translates into CSATPFSTSGSYNEQFF.

V and J are TRBV5-1 and TRBJ1-1; D is ambiguous. The germline CDR1 and CDR2 sequences are SGHRS and YFSETQ. Trimming removed 0 bases from V and 8 bases from J, with 17 bases in between. This CDR3 comprises 15 residues. The CDR3 here is CASSLDLSARTEAFF. In DNA, the CDR3 is TGCGCCAGCAGCTTGGATCTTTCTGCCAGGACGGAAGCTTTCTTT.

Comment on this clonotype: The conserved final phenylalanine or tryptophan is absent from the CDR3, which likely points to a read error. The DNA is omitted, as the CDR3 cannot be located on it reliably, and the CDR3 follows TCRdb's listing. V is TRBV20-1 and J is TRBJ2-4; the table's D call, TRBD2, was not checked against the DNA. Per the germline V gene, CDR1 is DFQATT and CDR2 is SNEGSKA (reference sequence). The CDR3 is 9 amino acids long, termini counted. This CDR3 is CSARRTRGL.

The chain uses TRBV20-1 and TRBJ1-1; D is possibly TRBD1 (6 bases). V lost 6 bases and J lost 4, with 18 bases in between. Germline loops: CDR1 DFQATT, CDR2 SNEGSKA (reference sequence). The CDR3 sequence is 14 residues long. The CDR3 DNA reads TGCAGTGCCCCCCAACCAACAGGGACCACTGAAGCTTTCTTT. It encodes CSAPQPTGTTEAFF.

This rearrangement joins TRBV6-4 to TRBJ2-1; D is perhaps TRBD2 (6 bases). Germline V gene data show CDR1 as MRHNA and CDR2 as SNTAGT. The CDR3 is 18 residues long. Trimming removed 2 bases from V and 4 bases from J, with 21 bases in between. The CDR3 protein is CASSDRRLRRGIYNEQFF. For the CDR3, the DNA is TGTGCCAGCAGTGACCGCCGTCTTAGGCGGGGAATTTACAATGAGCAGTTCTTC.

At least ten counts were recorded for this clonotype. V is TRBV6-2 or TRBV6-3 and J is TRBJ1-2; D is unresolved. Per the germline V gene, CDR1 is MNHEY and CDR2 is SVGEGT. V shed 0 bases and J shed 0 bases, with 11 bases lying between them. The length of the CDR3 is 16 residues. The CDR3 DNA sequence: TGTGCCAGCAGTTACTCGATGTCCGCGGCTAACTATGGCTACACCTTC. Encoded protein: CASSYSMSAANYGYTF.

This clonotype was picked up many times. The V and J genes are TRBV7-2 and TRBJ2-7; TRBD2 matches at 8 bases. With 5 bases clipped from V and 4 bases from J, the junction kept 10 bases outside the gene matches. Germline CDR1 is SGHTA and CDR2 is FQGNSA. CDR3 length: 15 residues. CDR3 in amino acids: CASSDPGGARYEQYF. Written as DNA, the CDR3 is TGTGCCAGCAGCGACCCGGGGGGGGCGCGTTACGAGCAGTACTTC.

In this sample, this clonotype turned up a few times. This sequence joins TRBV7-9 and TRBJ2-7; D unresolved. Germline values: CDR1 SEHNR, CDR2 FQNEAQ (reference sequence). V gave up 5 bases and J gave up 6 bases, with 8 bases separating them. CDR3 length equals 11 residues. CDR3 sequence (DNA): TGTGCCAGCAGCGGTCTGATCGAGCAGTACTTC. Amino acid sequence: CASSGLIEQYF. The full variable domain, its missing parts supplied by reference TRBV7-9 and TRBJ2-7, is DTGVSQNPRHKITKRGQNVTFRCDPISEHNRLYWYRQTLGQGPEFLTYFQNEAQLEKSRLLSDRFSAERPKGSFSTLEIQRTEQGDSAMYLCASSGLIEQYFGPGTRLTVT.

This chain links TRBV5-6 with TRBJ2-3, with TRBD2 matching over 10 bases. The germline gives CDR1 SGHDT, CDR2 YYEEEE. This CDR3 comprises 15 residues. J gave up 5 bases and V 2 bases, and 5 bases lay outside the gene matches. The CDR3 bases are TGTGCCAGCAGCTTATCGGGACTAGCGCTAGATACGCAGTATTTT. It codes for CASSLSGLALDTQYF.

This rearrangement joins TRBV7-8 to TRBJ2-1; D is unclear. Germline V gives CDR1 SGHVS, CDR2 FQNEAQ. CDR3 length: 13 amino acids. V dropped 5 bases and J dropped 7 bases, with 12 bases sitting between them. DNA for the CDR3: TGTGCCAGCAGCCCCCGTTTCACTAATGAGCAGTTCTTC. It translates to CASSPRFTNEQFF.

This clonotype was found many times. The V gene is TRBV4-3, the J gene TRBJ1-2; TRBD1 is a possible D gene (5 bases). Germline CDR1 LGHNA, CDR2 YSLEER. The CDR3 is made up of 16 amino acids. The ends were cut back, 0 bases at V and 5 bases at J, with 16 bases in the middle. The CDR3 loop is CASSQDLKGLGYGYTF. The DNA of the CDR3 is TGCGCCAGCAGCCAAGATTTGAAGGGGCTTGGGTATGGCTACACCTTC.

This clonotype has at least ten counts. The chain combines TRBV9 with TRBJ2-3, with D possibly matching TRBD2 (6 bases). The germline V and J ends were trimmed by 0 bases and 3 bases, with 8 bases remaining between them. Germline V gives CDR1 SGDLS, CDR2 YYNGEE. The CDR3 has 14 amino acids. The CDR3 reads CASSVVGGTDTQYF. In DNA form, the CDR3 reads TGTGCCAGCAGCGTAGTCGGGGGAACAGATACGCAGTATTTT.

This clonotype was detected ten times or more. The CDR3 sequence is CASSPRLQITGELFF. For the CDR3, the DNA is TGTGCCAGCAGCCCAAGATTACAGATCACCGGGGAGCTGTTTTTT. This chain uses TRBV3-1 with TRBJ2-2, with D hard to call. This CDR3 region has 15 residues. The germline V gene encodes CDR1 LGHDT and CDR2 YNNKEL (reference sequence). Trimming shortened V by 4 bases and J by 4 bases, and 13 bases separated the two germline ends.

This rearrangement joins TRBV5-5 to TRBJ1-1, with D maybe TRBD1 (6 bases). CDR3 size: 13 residues. V was shortened by 5 bases and J by 2 bases, with 10 bases between the two germline ends. Germline lookup yields CDR1 SGHKS and CDR2 YYEKEE (reference sequence). The CDR3 DNA is TGTGCCAGCAGACAGGACAGCAACACTGAAGCTTTCTTT. This translates into CASRQDSNTEAFF.

V usage is TRBV20-1 and J usage is TRBJ2-3; TRBD1 aligns across 10 bases. The junction had 4 bases not matched to a gene; V was cut back by 8 bases and J by 5 bases. The germline CDR1 and CDR2 sequences are DFQATT and SNEGSKA (reference sequence). The CDR3 runs to 12 residues. The chain's CDR3 is CSIRTGGDTQYF. DNA for the CDR3: TGCAGTATAAGGACAGGGGGAGATACGCAGTATTTT.